This T cell receptor (beta chain) was recorded in a study of cytomegalovirus exposure and HLA in healthy donors. Study-wide points: For presence/absence analyses, sequencing depth was assumed to be roughly uniform across donors. Follow-up analysis later connected one missense variant in DCLRE1C with trimming of TCR beta V- and J-genes. The study flagged roughly 150 TCR beta chains as cytomegalovirus-associated. When a later analysis compared HLA-associated TCR beta chains with equally common others, the HLA-associated chains turned out to be more clonally expanded and to have lower generation probabilities.

V was clipped by 5 bases and J by 0 bases; unmatched bases: 1. CDR1 GTSNPN and CDR2 SVGIG come from the germline V gene (reference sequence). The CDR3 sequence is 13 residues long. On this clone: Its target is not known.

Amplification used 60 Vbeta primers and 13 Jbeta primers. Repertoires were generated with immunoSEQ multiplex PCR, while TCRdb's copy carries only in-frame clones and drops some. The table records 150,000 to 200,000 clones, 80% of them present only once. This sequence was found in a man aged 30-40 years in good health and CMV-seronegative. The sample consisted of PBMCs. This sequence joins TRBV30 and TRBJ1-1, with 9 bases matching TRBD1. CDR3 in amino acids: CAWGTGMNTEAFF. CDR3 nucleotides: TGTGCCTGGGGGACAGGGATGAACACTGAAGCTTTCTTT.